This T cell receptor beta chain was retrieved from a study of OX40 agonist ivuxolimab in advanced cancers. Study-level information: Those treated in dose escalation had hepatocellular carcinoma, melanoma, renal cell cancer or head and neck cancer. The study, taken as a whole, reports: Some nonresponders likewise displayed low normalized T-cell clonal expansion.

This clone was detected only a few times. Its antigen is not known. Trimming shortened V by 6 bases and J by 1 base, and 16 bases separated the two germline ends. This CDR3 comprises 16 residues. CDR1 is SGHTA and CDR2 is FQGNSA in the germline V gene. Only in-frame clones appear in the TCRdb table, and some are missing; sequencing was by immunoSEQ multiplex PCR. In the table there are around 64,000 clones, about 85% of which are singletons. This sample comprised CD4+ or CD8+ T cells sorted from blood, obtained in a trial of the OX40 agonist ivuxolimab. This TCR came from an adult with an advanced solid tumor such as melanoma, head and neck, liver or kidney cancer. The chain has TRBV7-2 and TRBJ2-1; D perhaps matches TRBD1 (7 bases). CDR3 sequence: CASRGGQSISYNEQFF. In DNA form, the CDR3 reads TGTGCCAGCAGGGGGGGACAGTCTATATCCTACAATGAGCAGTTCTTC.